Listed here is a single TCR beta chain. The method was immunoSEQ multiplex PCR; TCRdb's version includes in-frame clones alone and lacks a portion of them. In the table there are roughly 260,000 clones, 83% of which are singletons. Germline V lookup: CDR1 LGHNT, CDR2 FRNRAP. The CDR3 sequence is 11 residues long. Trimming removed 7 bases from V and 9 bases from J, with 10 bases in between. Within 2 weeks before study entry, exposed participants met a COVID-19 case. This specimen comes from a study of blood T cell repertoires in COVID-19. Sequenced: PBMCs or T cells enriched from blood (not recorded which). The clonotype originates from a woman aged 40-49 years who had been exposed to COVID-19. The V and J genes are TRBV12-5 and TRBJ1-5; D gene unclear. In DNA, the CDR3 is TGTGCTAGTGCCACCTCAGGGCCCCAGCATTTT. Its protein is CASATSGPQHF.